The following is a T cell receptor beta chain sequence with its context. This record comes from a study of blood T cell repertoires in COVID-19. The length of the CDR3 is 14 residues. V lost 3 bases and J lost 5, with 12 bases in between. CDR1 and CDR2 from the germline V gene are KGHSH and LQKENI. The repertoire was sequenced with immunoSEQ multiplex PCR; TCRdb's copy has only in-frame clones and lacks some. The sample has more than 150,000 clones; around 80% are singletons. The receptor was derived from a woman in her forties or fifties who had recovered from COVID-19. What was sequenced was PBMCs or T cells enriched from blood (not recorded which). This sequence joins TRBV18 and TRBJ2-3, with a possible D match to TRBD2 (6 bases). CDR3 in DNA: TGTGCCAGCTCACCGGGTAGCGGAGAAGATACGCAGTATTTT. Residues: CASSPGSGEDTQYF.